Here is one T cell receptor beta chain with its context. The data derive from a study of blood T cell repertoires in COVID-19. Profiling relied on immunoSEQ multiplex PCR, and the TCRdb table lists in-frame clones only, not all of them. There are roughly 240,000 clones in the sample; around 90% occur only once, and about 0.95% lies in the top ten. Germline V CDR1 and CDR2: SGHDN, FVKESK. This CDR3 region has 15 residues. V lost 0 bases and J lost 5, with 11 bases in between. The rearrangement joins TRBV14 to TRBJ1-3, with a tentative D call TRBD1 (5 bases). The clonotype originates from a man between 50 and 59 years old who had been exposed to COVID-19. The material sequenced was PBMCs or T cells enriched from blood (not recorded which). CDR3 DNA sequence: TGTGCCAGCAGCCAAGATTCGGGGGTGCGAAACACCATATATTTT. Its translation is CASSQDSGVRNTIYF. The complete variable domain, with remaining parts taken from reference TRBV14 and TRBJ1-3, reads EAGVTQFPSHSVIEKGQTVTLRCDPISGHDNLYWYRRVMGKEIKFLLHFVKESKQDESGMPNNRFLAERTGGTYSTLKVQPAELEDSGVYFCASSQDSGVRNTIYFGEGSWLTVV.